This T cell receptor (beta chain) was retrieved from a study of memory CD4+ T cells and cytomegalovirus serostatus. The CDR3 runs to 14 residues. With V trimmed by 7 bases and J by 4 bases, 8 bases remained unmatched. The germline V gene encodes CDR1 SQVTM and CDR2 ANQGSEA. Concerning this clone itself: Antigen specificity is unknown.

Repertoires were generated with immunoSEQ multiplex PCR, while TCRdb's copy carries only in-frame clones and drops some. The sample gives about 58,000 clones, around 82% of which show up once; about 0.48% is in the top ten. Study-level points and caveats: Suggested: most of the CMV-linked TCR signature lies in CD4+ memory cells.

The sort gate was single viable CD3+CD4+CD8-CD45RO+ cells for memory CD4+ T cells. The sample taken for sequencing was memory CD4+ T cells from blood. The chain joins TRBV29-1 to TRBJ2-1; TRBD2 agrees at 9 bases. The sequence derives from an adult in good health and CMV-seronegative. Some clones in this sample may be carry-over from other donors' samples. CDR3 nucleotide sequence: TGCAGCGCCCCAGGGACTAGCATTTACAATGAGCAGTTCTTC. Encoded protein: CSAPGTSIYNEQFF.